The 27 T cell receptor beta chains listed next were all sequenced from one sample in a study of OX40 agonist ivuxolimab in advanced cancers. The assay was immunoSEQ multiplex PCR, and TCRdb's table has in-frame clones only and misses some. The sample includes tens of thousands of clones, around 82% of them seen just once. Sequences were derived from CD4+ or CD8+ T cells sorted from blood, sampled in a trial of the OX40 agonist ivuxolimab. The receptor source for this set is an adult with an advanced solid tumor such as melanoma, head and neck, liver or kidney cancer.

This clone was picked up one time. The chain recombines TRBV4-3 with TRBJ2-2; D is undetermined. Trimming took off 1 base at V and 6 bases at J, with 9 bases between the two ends. CDR3 size: 14 residues. CDR1 is LGHNA, CDR2 YSLEER, per germline. CDR3 sequence (DNA): TGCGCCAGCAGCCAAGGGAGCAAGGCCGGGGAGCTGTTTTTT. Translated, it gives CASSQGSKAGELFF.

This clone was recorded many times. Other DNA variants within this sample encode the same CDR3. J is TRBJ2-1 and V is TRBV6-6; D uncertain. The CDR3 spans 12 residues. Trimming cost V 2 bases and J 4 bases, with 3 bases left between them. CDR1 and CDR2 (germline): MNHNY, SVGAGI (reference sequence). For the CDR3, the DNA is TGTGCCAGCAGTTACGGGTACAATGAGCAGTTCTTC. Amino acids: CASSYGYNEQFF.

This clone was counted between two and nine times. The genes are TRBV7-2 and TRBJ1-5; weak D call: TRBD1 (6 bases). The length of the CDR3 is 18 residues. The ends were cut back, 2 bases at V and 2 bases at J, with 19 bases in the middle. Germline V gives CDR1 SGHTA, CDR2 FQGNSA. CDR3 coding DNA: TGTGCCAGCAGCTTATACAGGGCTAGTTCTAGCGGCAATCAGCCCCAGCATTTT. Encoded protein: CASSLYRASSSGNQPQHF.

This clone turned up a few times. V and J are TRBV7-9 and TRBJ2-7; 7 bases match TRBD1. V trimming: 3 bases; J trimming: 2 bases; junction bases outside the gene matches: 4. The CDR3 totals 14 residues. CDR1 and CDR2 (germline): SEHNR, FQNEAQ (reference sequence). CDR3 sequence reads: CASSLYQGAYEQYF. In DNA form, the CDR3 reads TGTGCCAGCAGCTTGTACCAGGGGGCCTACGAGCAGTACTTC. The variable domain in full, completed from reference TRBV7-9 and TRBJ2-7, reads DTGVSQNPRHKITKRGQNVTFRCDPISEHNRLYWYRQTLGQGPEFLTYFQNEAQLEKSRLLSDRFSAERPKGSFSTLEIQRTEQGDSAMYLCASSLYQGAYEQYFGPGTRLTVT.

This chain uses TRBV29-1 with TRBJ2-3; 7 bases line up with TRBD1. The CDR3 has 13 amino acids. With V trimmed by 7 bases and J by 5 bases, 9 bases remained unmatched. CDR1 SQVTM and CDR2 ANQGSEA come from the germline V gene. This chain's CDR3 is CSARLTGRDTQYF. In DNA, the CDR3 is TGCAGCGCCCGCCTGACAGGGAGAGATACGCAGTATTTT.

The V gene is TRBV7-9, the J gene TRBJ2-6; D is unresolved. The CDR3 runs to 17 residues. CDR1 is SEHNR and CDR2 is FQNEAQ in the germline V gene (reference sequence). The V end was cut by 1 base, the J end by 1 base, with 11 bases between. CDR3 loop: CASSLGGSKSGANVLTF. The CDR3 bases are TGTGCCAGCAGCTTAGGGGGTTCGAAGTCTGGGGCCAACGTCCTGACTTTC. Using reference TRBV7-9 and TRBJ2-6 for the parts outside the CDR3, the full variable domain is DTGVSQNPRHKITKRGQNVTFRCDPISEHNRLYWYRQTLGQGPEFLTYFQNEAQLEKSRLLSDRFSAERPKGSFSTLEIQRTEQGDSAMYLCASSLGGSKSGANVLTFGAGSRLTVL.

V gene TRBV5-4 combines with J gene TRBJ1-5; 7 bases match TRBD1. Losses at the gene ends were 4 bases for V and 5 bases for J; bases not matched to a gene: 9. CDR1 and CDR2 from the germline V gene are SGHNT and YYREEE (reference sequence). The CDR3 has 15 amino acids. The CDR3 region has the DNA TGTGCCAGCAGCCCGGGGAGGGGGCGTGATCAGCCCCAGCATTTT. This gives the protein CASSPGRGRDQPQHF. Full variable domain (missing parts from reference TRBV5-4 and TRBJ1-5): ETGVTQSPTHLIKTRGQQVTLRCSSQSGHNTVSWYQQALGQGPQFIFQYYREEENGRGNFPPRFSGLQFPNYSSELNVNALELDDSALYLCASSPGRGRDQPQHFGDGTRLSIL.

The sample holds one count of this clone. V usage is TRBV5-8 and J usage is TRBJ2-1; D could derive from TRBD1 or TRBD2 (6 bases each). The CDR3 has 15 residues. Germline CDR1 is SGHTS and CDR2 is YDEGEE. V lost 4 bases and J 8 bases, leaving 19 bases between the germline ends. The CDR3 sequence is CASSPVGGRTDEQFF. The CDR3 bases are TGTGCCAGCAGCCCGGTGGGGGGCAGGACGGATGAGCAGTTCTTC.

V is TRBV19 and J is TRBJ1-4, with D unclear. Looked up from germline, CDR1 is LNHDA and CDR2 is SQIVND (reference sequence). The ends were cut back, 5 bases at V and 2 bases at J, with 9 bases in the middle. This CDR3 is 14 amino acids long. DNA of the CDR3: TGTGCCAGTAGTTCGATACCGACTAATGAAAAACTGTTTTTT. Its translation is CASSSIPTNEKLFF.

This chain joins TRBV7-9 and TRBJ2-6; D remains ambiguous. Germline lookup yields CDR1 SEHNR and CDR2 FQNEAQ (reference sequence). Trimming took 2 bases from V and 0 from J, leaving 8 bases between them. The CDR3 extends over 16 amino acids. The CDR3 reads CASSLWTDSGANVLTF. CDR3 sequence (DNA): TGTGCCAGCAGCTTATGGACGGACTCTGGGGCCAACGTCCTGACTTTC.

This clone was seen a handful of times. The CDR3 sequence is CASSFGTGTYNEQFF. The CDR3 nucleotides read TGTGCCAGCAGCTTCGGGACAGGGACCTACAATGAGCAGTTCTTC. The chain has TRBV5-4 and TRBJ2-1; 9 bases match TRBD1. V was pared by 2 bases and J by 2 bases, with 2 bases of the junction left unmatched. Germline V gives CDR1 SGHNT, CDR2 YYREEE (reference sequence). This CDR3 spans 15 amino acids.

This clone has only a few counts. V is TRBV5-1 and J is TRBJ2-1; no firm D call. CDR3 length equals 17 residues. The germline V gene has CDR1 SGHRS and CDR2 YFSETQ. V lost 0 bases to trimming and J lost 7 bases, with 20 bases between them. The CDR3 is CASSLVGAGSGWNEQFF. DNA for the CDR3: TGCGCCAGCAGCTTGGTAGGCGCAGGCTCGGGCTGGAATGAGCAGTTCTTC.

The V gene is TRBV29-1, the J gene TRBJ2-3; D may correspond to TRBD1 or TRBD2 (5 bases each). The germline V gene encodes CDR1 SQVTM and CDR2 ANQGSEA. V lost 4 bases and J 0 bases, leaving 14 bases between the germline ends. This CDR3 has 15 residues. CDR3 bases: TGCAGCGTTGGAACCGGGACGGAGAGCACAGATACGCAGTATTTT. Translated: CSVGTGTESTDTQYF.

The chain carries TRBV5-1 and TRBJ2-5, with D uncertain. The V gene's germline CDR1 is SGHRS and CDR2 YFSETQ. Trimming took off 0 bases at V and 5 bases at J, with 8 bases between the two ends. The CDR3 covers 13 residues. In nucleotides, the CDR3 is TGCGCCAGCAGCTTGGACGACATGGAGACCCAGTACTTC. Its protein product is CASSLDDMETQYF. The full variable domain, in which reference TRBV5-1 and TRBJ2-5 provide the parts outside the CDR3, is KAGVTQTPRYLIKTRGQQVTLSCSPISGHRSVSWYQQTPGQGLQFLFEYFSETQRNKGNFPGRFSGRQFSNSRSEMNVSTLELGDSALYLCASSLDDMETQYFGPGTRLLVL.

The V gene is TRBV2, the J gene TRBJ2-2; no reliable D call. The CDR3 extends over 12 amino acids. Germline V gives CDR1 SNHLY, CDR2 FYNNEI. The V end lost 4 bases, the J end lost 5 bases, and 5 bases lay between the germline ends. This CDR3 is CASSGYTGELFF. CDR3 bases: TGTGCCAGCAGTGGATATACCGGGGAGCTGTTTTTT.

The rearrangement joins TRBV5-6 to TRBJ2-7; D call uncertain. CDR1 and CDR2 (germline): SGHDT, YYEEEE. Trimming cost V 2 bases and J 0 bases, with 12 bases left between them. This CDR3 contains 15 residues. CDR3 DNA sequence: TGTGCCAGCAGCTTTAGAGACACCATCTCCTACGAGCAGTACTTC. Protein product: CASSFRDTISYEQYF.

The chain uses TRBV2 and TRBJ2-5; D uncertain. The J call is in doubt because the DNA end fits TRBJ2-7 better. The CDR3 totals 12 residues. Germline V gene lookup returns CDR1 SNHLY and CDR2 FYNNEI. The CDR3 sequence is CASSADRVEQYF. The DNA for the CDR3 is TGTGCCAGCAGTGCTGATAGGGTCGAGCAGTACTTC.

This clone was found once. The chain carries TRBV6-5 and TRBJ1-2, with TRBD1 identical over 7 bases. Germline values: CDR1 MNHEY, CDR2 SVGAGI. The CDR3 runs 13 residues. With V trimmed by 0 bases and J by 7 bases, 2 bases remained unmatched. As DNA, the CDR3 is TGTGCCAGCAGTTACTCGGGACAGACTGGCTACACCTTC. This codes for CASSYSGQTGYTF.

The chain couples TRBV29-1 to TRBJ2-1, with D hard to call. Germline values: CDR1 SQVTM, CDR2 ANQGSEA. V was clipped by 7 bases and J by 2 bases, with 12 bases between them. The CDR3 loop spans 13 amino acids. The CDR3 loop is CSAWLRTYNEQFF. The CDR3 DNA sequence: TGCAGCGCATGGCTTAGAACCTACAATGAGCAGTTCTTC.

The gene calls are TRBV7-2 and TRBJ1-5, with D hard to call. This CDR3 region has 14 residues. Germline values: CDR1 SGHTA, CDR2 FQGNSA. The ends were cut back, 1 base at V and 4 bases at J, with 8 bases in the middle. Here the CDR3 reads CASSLVLGNQPQHF. The CDR3 coding sequence is TGTGCCAGCAGCTTAGTACTGGGGAATCAGCCCCAGCATTTT.

The chain is built from TRBV29-1 and TRBJ2-1; the D call may be TRBD1 or TRBD2 (6 bases each). The germline V and J ends were trimmed by 3 bases and 7 bases, with 13 bases remaining between them. Germline assignment: CDR1 SQVTM and CDR2 ANQGSEA. CDR3 size: 13 residues. For the CDR3, the DNA is TGCAGCGTTGACCCGGGCGGGACAAATGAGCAGTTCTTC. Translation: CSVDPGGTNEQFF.

V gene TRBV7-2 combines with J gene TRBJ2-7; D uncertain. Germline V CDR1 and CDR2: SGHTA, FQGNSA. Trimming pared 3 bases from V and 0 bases from J, leaving 12 bases between. There are 15 residues in the CDR3. The chain's CDR3 is CASSLKAISSYEQYF. The CDR3 DNA sequence: TGTGCCAGCAGCTTGAAGGCCATAAGCTCCTACGAGCAGTACTTC. The full variable domain, with the rest looked up from reference TRBV7-2 and TRBJ2-7, is GAGVSQSPSNKVTEKGKDVELRCDPISGHTALYWYRQSLGQGLEFLIYFQGNSAPDKSGLPSDRFSAERTGGSVSTLTIQRTQQEDSAVYLCASSLKAISSYEQYFGPGTRLTVT.

The chain joins TRBV5-1 to TRBJ2-1; D is tentatively TRBD1 or TRBD2 (6 bases each). Trimming left V 0 bases short and J 2 bases short, with 9 bases between. Germline V gene sequence: CDR1 SGHRS, CDR2 YFSETQ. The CDR3 has 15 amino acids. The CDR3 spells CASSLEGGTYNEQFF. DNA of the CDR3: TGCGCCAGCAGCTTGGAAGGGGGGACCTACAATGAGCAGTTCTTC. Based on the CDR3 plus reference TRBV5-1 and TRBJ2-1, the full variable domain is KAGVTQTPRYLIKTRGQQVTLSCSPISGHRSVSWYQQTPGQGLQFLFEYFSETQRNKGNFPGRFSGRQFSNSRSEMNVSTLELGDSALYLCASSLEGGTYNEQFFGPGTRLTVL.

The CDR3 nucleotides read TGTGCCAGCAGTGGGGTAGGGCCAGATACGCAGTATTTT. This codes for CASSGVGPDTQYF. The chain uses TRBV2 and TRBJ2-3; D remains unclear. CDR3 length equals 13 residues. Looked up from germline, CDR1 is SNHLY and CDR2 is FYNNEI. The V end lost 4 bases, the J end lost 4 bases, and 9 bases lay between the germline ends.

The J gene is TRBJ1-6, the V gene TRBV6-6; D is unresolved. CDR1 and CDR2 from the germline V gene are MNHNY and SVGAGI (reference sequence). The CDR3 runs 12 residues. The V and J ends lost 2 bases and 12 bases respectively, with 8 bases between them. The chain's CDR3 is CASSYPGEPLHF. The CDR3 nucleotides are TGTGCCAGCAGTTACCCCGGAGAACCCCTCCACTTT.

V and J are TRBV7-9 and TRBJ2-5; 9 nucleotides agree with TRBD2. The DNA end is a closer match to TRBJ2-7, so the J assignment may be wrong. This CDR3 is 12 amino acids long. CDR1 and CDR2 from the germline V gene are SEHNR and FQNEAQ (reference sequence). The CDR3: CASSAGGFEQYF. The CDR3 DNA is TGTGCCAGCAGCGCGGGGGGGTTCGAGCAGTACTTC.

The rearrangement uses TRBV6-8 and TRBJ1-4; D unresolved. The CDR3 has 14 residues. Germline V CDR1 and CDR2: MNHGY, SAAAGT. V gave up 7 bases and J gave up 0 bases, with 9 bases separating them. Written as DNA, the CDR3 is TGTGCCAGCACCCAGAGGCCAACTAATGAAAAACTGTTTTTT. It is translated as CASTQRPTNEKLFF.